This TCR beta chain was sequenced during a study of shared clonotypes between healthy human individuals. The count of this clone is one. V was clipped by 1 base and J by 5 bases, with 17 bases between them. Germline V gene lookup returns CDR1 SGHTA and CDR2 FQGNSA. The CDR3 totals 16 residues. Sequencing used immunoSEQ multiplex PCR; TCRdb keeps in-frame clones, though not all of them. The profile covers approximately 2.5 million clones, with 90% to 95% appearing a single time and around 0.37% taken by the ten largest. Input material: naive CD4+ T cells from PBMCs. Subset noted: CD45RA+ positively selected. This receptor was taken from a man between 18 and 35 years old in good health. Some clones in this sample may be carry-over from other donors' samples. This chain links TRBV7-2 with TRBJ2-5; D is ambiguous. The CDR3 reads CASSLETSRFGETQYF. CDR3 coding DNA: TGTGCCAGCAGCTTAGAAACGAGTCGTTTCGGGGAGACCCAGTACTTC. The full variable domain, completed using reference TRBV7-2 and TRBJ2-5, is GAGVSQSPSNKVTEKGKDVELRCDPISGHTALYWYRQSLGQGLEFLIYFQGNSAPDKSGLPSDRFSAERTGGSVSTLTIQRTQQEDSAVYLCASSLETSRFGETQYFGPGTRLLVL.